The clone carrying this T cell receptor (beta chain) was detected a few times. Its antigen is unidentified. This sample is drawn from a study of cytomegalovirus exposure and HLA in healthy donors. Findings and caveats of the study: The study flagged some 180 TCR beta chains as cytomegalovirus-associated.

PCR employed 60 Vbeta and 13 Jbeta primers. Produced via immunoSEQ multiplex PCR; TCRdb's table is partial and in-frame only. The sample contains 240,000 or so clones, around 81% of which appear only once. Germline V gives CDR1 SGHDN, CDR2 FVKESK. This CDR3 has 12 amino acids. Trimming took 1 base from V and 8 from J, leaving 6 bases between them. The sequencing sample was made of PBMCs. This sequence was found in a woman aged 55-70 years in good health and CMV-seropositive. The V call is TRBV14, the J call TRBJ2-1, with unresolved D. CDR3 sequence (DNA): TGTGCCAGCAGCCAAGTGAGGCATGAGCAGTTCTTC. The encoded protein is CASSQVRHEQFF.